These T cell receptor beta chains were read from a single sample in a study of control samples from healthy donors and cancer patients. Libraries were prepared by immunoSEQ multiplex PCR; TCRdb keeps only in-frame clonotypes and omits some of them. The top ten clones hold 3.6% of a sample with about 40,000 clones, around nine tenths of them seen once. The sequencing sample was made of blood. The source of these receptors is a woman in her forties or fifties in good health. Each CDR3 is given with its conserved first and last residue.

V gene,J gene,CDR3 protein
TRBV3-1/TRBV3-2,TRBJ1-6,CASSPIGGQGFHNSPLHF
TRBV7-2,TRBJ2-1,CASSLGELNEQFF
TRBV6-4,TRBJ2-1,CASSDSGGGGYNEQFF
TRBV2,TRBJ2-7,CASSANLAGGLGEQYF
TRBV29-1,TRBJ1-4,CSGTGPANEKLFF
TRBV5-4,TRBJ1-2,CASSLDAGREGYTF
TRBV2,TRBJ1-2,CASSEYITNYGYTF
TRBV19,TRBJ2-3,CASRTVTDTQYF
TRBV27,TRBJ1-6,CASSLNRGGGYNSPLHF
TRBV23-1,TRBJ1-5,CASSQSRGRYSNQPQHF
TRBV7-9,TRBJ2-2,CASSLGGWAIAAGELFF
TRBV5-1,TRBJ1-6,CASSTTTGIYNSPLHF
TRBV7-6,TRBJ2-1,CASSKTVGLYNEQFF
TRBV5-1,TRBJ1-2,CASSLSGTGGGYTF
TRBV28,TRBJ1-1,CASSLSGRPLNTEAFF
TRBV9,TRBJ2-3,CASSVGDSTDTQYF
TRBV7-3,TRBJ2-3,CASSPKGAGLEADTQYF
TRBV6-2/TRBV6-3,TRBJ1-1,CASSQDRSEAFF
TRBV29-1,TRBJ1-1,CSVGTGGNTEAFF
TRBV6-2/TRBV6-3,TRBJ1-5,CASSYGQGNQPQHF
TRBV6-6,TRBJ1-1,CATASQGNTEAFF
TRBV12-3/TRBV12-4,TRBJ1-1,CASSLWENTEAFF
TRBV12-3/TRBV12-4,TRBJ2-7,CASSVQGVSEQYF
TRBV7-2,TRBJ2-3,CASSLGTMAVGDTQYF
TRBV5-1,TRBJ2-1,CASSLWGPGQGAVINEQFF
TRBV18,TRBJ1-2,CASSPGTANYGYTF